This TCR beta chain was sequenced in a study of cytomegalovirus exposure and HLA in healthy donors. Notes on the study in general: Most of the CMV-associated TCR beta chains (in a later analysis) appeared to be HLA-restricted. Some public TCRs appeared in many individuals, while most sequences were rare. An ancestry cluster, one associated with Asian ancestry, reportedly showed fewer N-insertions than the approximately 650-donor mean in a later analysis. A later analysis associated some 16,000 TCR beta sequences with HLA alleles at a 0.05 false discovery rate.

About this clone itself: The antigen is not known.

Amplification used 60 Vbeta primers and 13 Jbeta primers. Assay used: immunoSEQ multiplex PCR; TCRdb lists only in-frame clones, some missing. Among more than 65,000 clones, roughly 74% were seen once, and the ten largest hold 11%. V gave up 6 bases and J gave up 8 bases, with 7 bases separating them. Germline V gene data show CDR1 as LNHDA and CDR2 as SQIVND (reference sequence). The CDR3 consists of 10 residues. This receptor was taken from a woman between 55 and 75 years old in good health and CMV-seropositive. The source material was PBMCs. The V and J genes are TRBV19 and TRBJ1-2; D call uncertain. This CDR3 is CASSAGGYTF. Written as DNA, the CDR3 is TGTGCCAGTAGCGCAGGAGGCTACACCTTC.